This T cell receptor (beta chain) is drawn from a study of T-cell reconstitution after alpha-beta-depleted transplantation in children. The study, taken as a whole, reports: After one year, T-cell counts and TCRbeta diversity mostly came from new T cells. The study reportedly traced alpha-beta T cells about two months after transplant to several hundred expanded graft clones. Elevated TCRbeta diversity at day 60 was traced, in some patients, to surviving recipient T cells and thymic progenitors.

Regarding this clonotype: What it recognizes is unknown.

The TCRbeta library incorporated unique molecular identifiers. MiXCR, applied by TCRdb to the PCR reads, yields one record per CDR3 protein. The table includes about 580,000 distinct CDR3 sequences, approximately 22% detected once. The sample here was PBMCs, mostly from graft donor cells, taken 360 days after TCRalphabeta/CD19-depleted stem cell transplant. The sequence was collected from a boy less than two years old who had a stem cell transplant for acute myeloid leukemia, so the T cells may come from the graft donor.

CDR3 in amino acids: CASSFYGTAKETQYF. DNA for the CDR3: TGTGCCAGCAGCTTCTACGGGACGGCTAAAGAGACCCAGTACTTC. The chain is built from TRBV7-9 and TRBJ2-5; the D gene could be TRBD1 or TRBD2 (5 bases each). Per germline, CDR1 SEHNR and CDR2 FQNEAQ (reference sequence). V lost 3 bases, J lost 3 bases, and 14 bases lay in between. This CDR3 region has 15 residues.